This T cell receptor beta chain was identified during a study of early T cells in non-severe SARS-CoV-2 infection. The overall study: Unsorted whole-blood RNA was sequenced in bulk, leaving chains unpaired. Broader study findings: In VDJdb matching, anti-spike CD8 responses were favored while private and CD4 specificities went missing.

This clonotype showed up many times. The antigen is undetermined. CDR3 length: 15 residues. The V gene's germline CDR1 is MNHNS and CDR2 SASEGT. The V segment lost 7 bases and the J segment 7 bases; nucleotides outside the gene matches: 12. Unique molecular identifier tags were affixed to discrete cDNA molecules. TCRdb re-called the 5' RACE reads with MiXCR, one entry per CDR3 protein. This repertoire shows tens of thousands of distinct CDR3 sequences, roughly 12% found once; its top ten account for about 5%. The TCR originated in an adult who was a healthcare worker with PCR-confirmed SARS-CoV-2 infection or an uninfected control (not recorded which). J is TRBJ2-7 and V is TRBV6-1; TRBD2 matches 11 bases. The specimen sequenced was whole blood. The CDR3 DNA reads TGTGCCAGCAACCCCCAACTAGCGGGAGCTCAGGAGCAGTACTTC. This codes for CASNPQLAGAQEQYF.